The T cell receptor beta chain described here comes from a study of T cells after yellow fever vaccination. Trimming pared 7 bases from V and 5 bases from J, leaving 17 bases between. The length of the CDR3 is 14 residues. Germline assignment: CDR1 SGHTA and CDR2 FQGNSA. 5'RACE template switching produced TCR cDNA carrying a universal primer site and UMIs. TCRdb recomputed calls from the 5' RACE reads with MiXCR, one row per CDR3 protein. Altogether about 320,000 distinct CDR3 sequences are present, roughly an eighth being singletons, with the ten largest covering 2.5% to 4%. The sample was CD4+ T cells sorted from PBMCs, taken 15 days after the yellow fever booster vaccination. The chain is built from TRBV7-2 and TRBJ2-5; D is possibly TRBD1 (6 bases). The sequence derives from a man younger than 35 who received the YFV17D yellow fever vaccine. In nucleotides, the CDR3 is TGTGCCAGCAAGGAAGGGGGTGCGTTGGAGACCCAGTACTTC. It yields the protein CASKEGGALETQYF.